This TCR beta chain comes out of a study of blood T cell repertoires in COVID-19. Study in general: The United States, Italy and Spain supplied acute and convalescent COVID-19 samples. The cDNA or gDNA used as material had been derived from T cells, B-cell-depleted T cells, or PBMCs.

Study processing details: Reference gene primer amplification gave nucleated cell count estimates. Method: immunoSEQ multiplex PCR; TCRdb's copy keeps in-frame clones and lacks some. V and J calls and clone size are those listed in that table; D and trimming were worked out from the DNA. The sample has about 74,000 clones; 80% to 90% are singletons. The sequenced sample consisted of peripheral blood. This TCR came from an elderly woman with active or convalescent COVID-19.

CDR3 nucleotide sequence: TGTGCCAGCAGCCTCAGGGAAAAACTGTTTTTT. As protein: CASSLREKLFF. This sequence joins TRBV6-2 or TRBV6-3 and TRBJ1-4; no clear D. Per germline, CDR1 MNHEY and CDR2 SVGEGT. The CDR3 runs to 11 residues. Trimming stripped 6 bases from V and 8 bases from J, with 7 bases between.